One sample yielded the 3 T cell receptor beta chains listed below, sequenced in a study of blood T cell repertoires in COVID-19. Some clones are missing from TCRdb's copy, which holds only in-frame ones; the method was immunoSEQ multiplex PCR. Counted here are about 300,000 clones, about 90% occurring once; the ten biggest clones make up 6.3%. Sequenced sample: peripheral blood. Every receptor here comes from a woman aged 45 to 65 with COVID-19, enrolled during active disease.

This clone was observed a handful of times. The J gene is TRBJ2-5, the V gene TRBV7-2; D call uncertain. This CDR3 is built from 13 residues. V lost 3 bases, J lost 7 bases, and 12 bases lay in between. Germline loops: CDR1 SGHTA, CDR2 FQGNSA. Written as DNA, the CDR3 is TGTGCCAGCAGCTTTCCCTACGAGAGGACCCAGTACTTC. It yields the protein CASSFPYERTQYF.

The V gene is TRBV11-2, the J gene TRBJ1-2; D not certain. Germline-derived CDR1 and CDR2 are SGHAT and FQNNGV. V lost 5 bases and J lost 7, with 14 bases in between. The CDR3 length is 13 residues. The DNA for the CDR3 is TGTGCCAGCAGCCAAAGCCCTATCGGTGGCTACACCTTC. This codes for CASSQSPIGGYTF. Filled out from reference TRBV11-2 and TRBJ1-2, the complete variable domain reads EAGVAQSPRYKIIEKRQSVAFWCNPISGHATLYWYQQILGQGPKLLIQFQNNGVVDDSQLPKDRFSAERLKGVDSTLKIQPAKLEDSAVYLCASSQSPIGGYTFGSGTRLTVV.

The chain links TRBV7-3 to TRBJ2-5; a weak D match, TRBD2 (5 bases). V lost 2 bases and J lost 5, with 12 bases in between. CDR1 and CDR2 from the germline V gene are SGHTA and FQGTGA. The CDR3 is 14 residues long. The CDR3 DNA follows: TGTGCCAGCAGCTTATTGGGCGGGTGGGAGACCCAGTACTTC. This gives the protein CASSLLGGWETQYF.